Below are 10 T cell receptor beta chains sequenced from a single sample in a study of blood T cell repertoires in COVID-19. Measured with immunoSEQ multiplex PCR; TCRdb has only the in-frame clones, and not every one. Here the sample spans 200,000 to 250,000 clones, around 80% being singletons. The sample comprised peripheral blood. These receptors were collected from a human donor in a cohort sampled during active COVID-19.

The V and J genes are TRBV9 and TRBJ1-1; no definite D call. The CDR3 is 11 amino acids. V was trimmed by 4 bases and J by 10 bases, leaving 11 bases between them. Germline V CDR1 and CDR2: SGDLS, YYNGEE. The CDR3 loop is CASSPRIGAFF. In DNA, the CDR3 is TGTGCCAGCAGCCCGCGAATTGGAGCTTTCTTT.

As DNA, the CDR3 is TGTGCCAGCAGGGAGGGGGCGCGAGGGGTATATAGCAATCAGCCCCAGCATTTT. It is translated as CASREGARGVYSNQPQHF. The chain has TRBV28 and TRBJ1-5; 7 nucleotides agree with TRBD1. Germline values: CDR1 MDHEN, CDR2 SYDVKM. CDR3 length equals 18 residues. J gave up 0 bases and V 6 bases, and 14 bases lay outside the gene matches.

This rearrangement joins TRBV5-1 to TRBJ2-5; possible D gene TRBD2, 6 bases. From germline, CDR1 is SGHRS and CDR2 YFSETQ. Deletions cut 0 bases from V and 2 bases from J, with 17 bases between. CDR3 length: 17 residues. The CDR3 coding sequence is TGCGCCAGCAGCTTGGTGTCGGGACTCGGATTGCAAGAGACCCAGTACTTC. It translates to CASSLVSGLGLQETQYF.

This chain joins TRBV7-9 and TRBJ1-2; D is undetermined. Trimming pared 0 bases from V and 8 bases from J, leaving 10 bases between. The CDR3 length is 13 residues. Germline-derived CDR1 and CDR2 are SEHNR and FQNEAQ (reference sequence). The DNA of the CDR3 is TGTGCCAGCAGCTTAGCTAACGGCGGGGGCTACACCTTC. This sequence encodes CASSLANGGGYTF.

CDR3 amino acids: CASSYEGGARGAFF. DNA of the CDR3: TGTGCCAGCAGTTACGAAGGCGGGGCCCGGGGAGCTTTCTTT. The J gene is TRBJ1-1, the V gene TRBV6-6, with D tentatively TRBD1 (5 bases). The CDR3 has 14 residues. Germline V lookup: CDR1 MNHNY, CDR2 SVGAGI (reference sequence). Trimming pared 2 bases from V and 10 bases from J, leaving 17 bases between.

The V gene is TRBV19, the J gene TRBJ1-5; TRBD1 might be the D (6 bases). The CDR3 spans 14 residues. The V gene lost 5 bases and the J gene lost 4 bases, with 12 bases spanning the gap. Per the germline V gene, CDR1 is LNHDA and CDR2 is SQIVND (reference sequence). CDR3 nucleotides: TGTGCCAGTAGTTCAGGGGTTGGGAATCAGCCCCAGCATTTT. It codes for CASSSGVGNQPQHF.

The rearrangement uses TRBV4-2 and TRBJ2-4; 13 bases match TRBD2. After removal of 4 bases from V and 6 bases from J, the junction contained 21 bases not matched to a gene. The length of the CDR3 is 21 residues. Germline V lookup: CDR1 LGHNA, CDR2 YNFKEQ. The CDR3 spells CASSLHPSAGTSGVRGNIQYF. As DNA, the CDR3 is TGTGCCAGCAGCCTCCACCCGTCGGCCGGGACTAGCGGGGTCAGGGGAAACATTCAGTACTTC.

V usage is TRBV5-1 and J usage is TRBJ2-7; D is possibly TRBD1 (6 bases). The germline CDR1 and CDR2 sequences are SGHRS and YFSETQ. The CDR3 spans 13 residues. Trimming pared 3 bases from V and 3 bases from J, leaving 10 bases between. DNA for the CDR3: TGCGCCAGCAGCTCTGCGGACAGCTACGAGCAGTACTTC. This gives the protein CASSSADSYEQYF.

The chain recombines TRBV5-4 with TRBJ2-2; TRBD1 agrees at 8 bases. V lost 4 bases and J lost 1; bases outside the gene matches: 3. This CDR3 is 15 amino acids long. Per the germline V gene, CDR1 is SGHNT and CDR2 is YYREEE (reference sequence). The CDR3, as DNA: TGTGCCAGCAGCCAGGGGACAGGGAACACCGGGGAGCTGTTTTTT. Its translation: CASSQGTGNTGELFF.

This clone was seen just once. This chain connects TRBV27 to TRBJ1-5; 7 bases are a match to TRBD1. CDR1 MNHEY and CDR2 SMNVEV come from the germline V gene (reference sequence). V shed 4 bases and J 6 bases; nucleotides not matched to a gene: 9. The CDR3 is 15 amino acids. CDR3 nucleotide sequence: TGTGCCAGCAGTTGGAGACAGGGAATTACTCAGCCCCAGCATTTT. This codes for CASSWRQGITQPQHF.